This T cell receptor (beta chain) was found in a study of blood T cell repertoires in COVID-19. Study-wide background: There were acute and convalescent COVID-19 samples, and they came from the United States, Italy and Spain. T cells, B-cell-depleted T cells, or PBMCs supplied cDNA or gDNA.

The junction had 7 bases not matched to a gene; V was cut back by 2 bases and J by 0 bases. The germline CDR1 and CDR2 sequences are LNHDA and SQIVND (reference sequence). The length of the CDR3 is 17 residues. TCRdb keeps only in-frame clones here, not all; method: immunoSEQ multiplex PCR. The sample holds around 260,000 clones; approximately 88% are singletons and the top ten take about 0.7%. The chain couples TRBV19 to TRBJ1-1; 9 bases are shared with TRBD1. The sequence was obtained from a human donor in a cohort sampled during active COVID-19. The sample was peripheral blood. This CDR3 is CASSIRTGDFMNTEAFF. The CDR3, as DNA: TGTGCCAGTAGTATACGGACAGGGGATTTCATGAACACTGAAGCTTTCTTT.